The 21 T cell receptor beta chains below were found in one sample sequenced in a study of T cells in Graves' hyperthyroidism and ophthalmopathy. RNA transcripts were the template for amplifying TCR beta CDR3 regions. The HTBI primer set served for first-round RT-PCR of the TCR CDR3. TCRdb ran MiXCR on the multiplex PCR reads and lists one entry per CDR3 protein. The sample shows 550,000 to 650,000 distinct CDR3 sequences, approximately 15% of them seen only once. Material: blood. The receptors derive from a woman aged 30 to 39 with Graves' hyperthyroidism that later progressed to Graves' ophthalmopathy.

This clonotype was seen ten or more times. The DNA of the CDR3 is TGTGCCAGCAGCTTACGGACTAGCGGGAAGTACGGTGCTGAGCAGTTCTTC. It is translated as CASSLRTSGKYGAEQFF. This chain uses TRBV7-2 with TRBJ2-1, with 12 bases aligning to TRBD2. V lost 2 bases to trimming and J lost 9 bases; unmatched junction nucleotides: 11. The CDR3 is 17 residues long. Germline V gives CDR1 SGHTA, CDR2 FQGNSA. The entire variable domain, with the rest obtained from reference TRBV7-2 and TRBJ2-1, is as follows: GAGVSQSPSNKVTEKGKDVELRCDPISGHTALYWYRQSLGQGLEFLIYFQGNSAPDKSGLPSDRFSAERTGGSVSTLTIQRTQQEDSAVYLCASSLRTSGKYGAEQFFGPGTRLTVL.

This rearrangement joins TRBV30 to TRBJ2-7; 7 bases map to TRBD2. The CDR3 consists of 13 residues. Germline V gene data show CDR1 as GTSNPN and CDR2 as SVGIG (reference sequence). V was pared by 1 base and J by 3 bases, with 3 bases of the junction left unmatched. DNA of the CDR3: TGTGCCTGGAGTGGCGGGGGACTCTACGAGCAGTACTTC. Its translation is CAWSGGGLYEQYF.

This clonotype was seen a single time. A read error may explain this, as a much larger clone is one base away. The chain uses TRBV30 and TRBJ1-5; possibly TRBD1 for D (5 bases). The V end was cut by 3 bases, the J end by 5 bases, with 11 bases between. The germline V gene has CDR1 GTSNPN and CDR2 SVGIG (reference sequence). The CDR3 has 13 amino acids. This CDR3 is CAWRLRGDQPQHF. Written as DNA, the CDR3 is TGTGCCTGGAGACTTCGGGGGGATCAGCCCCAGCATTTT.

This clonotype has a count of ten or more. J is TRBJ2-1 and V is TRBV6-2 or TRBV6-3; no clear D. V was trimmed by 6 bases and J by 0 bases, leaving 12 bases between them. The CDR3 covers 15 residues. Per the germline V gene, CDR1 is MNHEY and CDR2 is SVGEGT. This chain's CDR3 is CASRPSLISYNEQFF. CDR3 in DNA: TGTGCCAGCAGACCCAGCCTAATCTCCTACAATGAGCAGTTCTTC.

The rearrangement uses TRBV9 and TRBJ2-5; TRBD2 might be the D (5 bases). Per germline, CDR1 SGDLS and CDR2 YYNGEE. The CDR3 loop spans 16 amino acids. Trimming pared 4 bases from V and 2 bases from J, leaving 18 bases between. CDR3 coding DNA: TGTGCCAGCAGCCCCGGGGTTTCAGGACTGCAAGAGACCCAGTACTTC. Translation gives CASSPGVSGLQETQYF.

There are many counts of this clonotype. The CDR3: CAWRGGADTEAFF. The CDR3 nucleotides read TGTGCCTGGAGGGGGGGCGCGGACACTGAAGCTTTCTTT. V usage is TRBV30 and J usage is TRBJ1-1; TRBD1 is a possible D gene (6 bases). The CDR3 spans 13 residues. Germline V lookup: CDR1 GTSNPN, CDR2 SVGIG (reference sequence). Trimming took 3 bases from V and 3 from J, leaving 11 bases between them.

This clonotype has at least ten counts. The genes are TRBV30 and TRBJ1-2, with 10 positions matching TRBD1. V lost 3 bases to trimming and J lost 6 bases; unmatched junction nucleotides: 10. The CDR3 is 15 amino acids. Germline values: CDR1 GTSNPN, CDR2 SVGIG (reference sequence). CDR3 in DNA: TGTGCCTGGAGCCTTCCGGGACAGGGGTCTGATGGCTACACCTTC. This translates into CAWSLPGQGSDGYTF. The full variable domain, with the rest looked up from reference TRBV30 and TRBJ1-2, is SQTIHQWPATLVQPVGSPLSLECTVEGTSNPNLYWYRQAAGRGLQLLFYSVGIGQISSEVPQNLSASRPQDRQFILSSKKLLLSDSGFYLCAWSLPGQGSDGYTFGSGTRLTVV.

This clonotype occurred many times. The V and J genes are TRBV6-6 and TRBJ1-1; D remains unclear. The CDR3 runs 13 residues. The V gene lost 2 bases and the J gene lost 3 bases, with 7 bases spanning the gap. CDR1 and CDR2 from the germline V gene are MNHNY and SVGAGI (reference sequence). Here the CDR3 reads CASSYDGDTEAFF. The CDR3 DNA reads as TGTGCCAGCAGTTACGACGGGGACACTGAAGCTTTCTTT.

This clonotype was counted many times. The V gene is TRBV12-3 or TRBV12-4, the J gene TRBJ2-1, with unresolved D. The CDR3 totals 13 residues. The V end was cut by 7 bases, the J end by 7 bases, with 14 bases between. The CDR3 region is CASTQNQANEQFF. The CDR3 nucleotides read TGTGCCAGCACCCAGAACCAGGCAAATGAGCAGTTCTTC.

Concerning this clonotype itself: A much larger clone sits a single nucleotide away, making a read error possible. V usage is TRBV5-1 and J usage is TRBJ1-1, with D uncertain. This CDR3 contains 15 residues. From germline, CDR1 is SGHRS and CDR2 YFSETQ. The chain's CDR3 is CAGSHSSGLVTEAFF. DNA for the CDR3: TGCGCCGGCAGCCATAGCTCGGGGTTGGTCACTGAAGCTTTCTTT.

This clonotype was detected a few times. V and J are TRBV11-2 and TRBJ2-7; no reliable D call. The ends were cut back, 1 base at V and 3 bases at J, with 22 bases in the middle. Per the germline V gene, CDR1 is SGHAT and CDR2 is FQNNGV. The CDR3 is made up of 18 amino acids. DNA of the CDR3: TGTGCCAGCAGCTTAGGTTTTTCATCCGACGATGGCTACTACGAGCAGTACTTC. The encoded protein is CASSLGFSSDDGYYEQYF.

This chain connects TRBV20-1 to TRBJ1-1; a possible D gene is TRBD1 (5 bases). Germline lookup yields CDR1 DFQATT and CDR2 SNEGSKA (reference sequence). V was pared by 0 bases and J by 1 base, with 18 bases between. This CDR3 has 17 residues. The CDR3 bases are TGCAGTGCTAGAGATTTTGGGCCAGGGAATAGGAACACTGAAGCTTTCTTT. Its translation is CSARDFGPGNRNTEAFF.

This clonotype was detected many times. V and J are TRBV29-1 and TRBJ2-7; 11 bases align to TRBD2. The length of the CDR3 is 16 residues. Unmatched junction bases numbered 8, after V lost 1 base and J lost 3 bases. In germline, CDR1 is SQVTM, CDR2 ANQGSEA. In nucleotides, the CDR3 is TGCAGCGTTGAAGGCGTAGCGGGAGGGGTTAACTACGAGCAGTACTTC. Translated, it gives CSVEGVAGGVNYEQYF.

Regarding this clonotype: A much larger clone lies one base from this, so it may be a read error. This chain joins TRBV14 and TRBJ2-7; 13 nucleotides agree with TRBD2. The junction had 9 bases not matched to a gene; V was cut back by 9 bases and J by 7 bases. The CDR3 is made up of 14 amino acids. Per germline, CDR1 SGHDN and CDR2 FVKESK. CDR3 sequence: CASSGLAGLNEQYF. The CDR3 coding sequence is TGTGCCAGTTCGGGACTAGCGGGATTAAATGAGCAGTACTTC.

The rearrangement links TRBV11-3 to TRBJ2-4; TRBD1 matches at 12 bases. Germline values: CDR1 SGHNT, CDR2 YENEEA. The CDR3 is made up of 21 amino acids. J gave up 0 bases and V 2 bases, and 14 bases lay outside the gene matches. CDR3 nucleotides: TGTGCCAGCAGCTTAAACATACCGGGACAGGGGGCCGAAAAAGCCAAAAACATTCAGTACTTC. This encodes CASSLNIPGQGAEKAKNIQYF.

To note about this clonotype: Given a much more abundant clone one base away, this may be a read error. This chain connects TRBV5-1 to TRBJ1-2, with D tentatively TRBD1 (6 bases). CDR3 size: 15 residues. Germline assignment: CDR1 SGHRS and CDR2 YFSETQ. In nucleotides, the CDR3 is TGCGCCGGCAGCTCCTCAGGGGAAATCGGCTATGGCTACACCTTC. Its protein product is CAGSSSGEIGYGYTF.

On this clonotype: This may be a read error, as it is one base from a much larger clone. The rearrangement joins TRBV12-3 or TRBV12-4 to TRBJ1-1; D may be TRBD1 (5 bases). The CDR3 is made up of 12 amino acids. The CDR3, as DNA: TGTGCCAGCGGTTTAGGTCGGGGGGTCTCTTTCTTT. Its protein is CASGLGRGVSFF.

This clonotype was recorded many times. The chain's CDR3 is CASSVDGRTNTEAFF. In nucleotides, the CDR3 is TGTGCCAGCAGCGTTGACGGACGGACGAACACTGAAGCTTTCTTT. V and J are TRBV9 and TRBJ1-1; D is unclear. In germline, CDR1 is SGDLS, CDR2 YYNGEE. CDR3 length: 15 amino acids. With 2 bases removed from V and 1 base from J, the gap between germline ends came to 12 bases.

On this clonotype: One junction end disagrees with the germline gene, perhaps due to a read error. This rearrangement joins TRBV20-1 to TRBJ2-7; 10 bases are shared with TRBD2. Per the germline V gene, CDR1 is DFQATT and CDR2 is SNEGSKA (reference sequence). The CDR3 extends over 15 amino acids. The CDR3 coding sequence is TGCGGTGCCCCTATAGCGGGAGGAACCTCCTACGAGCAGTACTTC. It specifies CGAPIAGGTSYEQYF.

This clonotype was picked up a small number of times. DNA for the CDR3: TGTGCCAGCAGCCCACGACTAGCGGGAGATTCGGCAGATACGCAGTATTTT. Translation gives CASSPRLAGDSADTQYF. The genes are TRBV7-9 and TRBJ2-3, with 12 bases identical to TRBD2. Germline V gives CDR1 SEHNR, CDR2 FQNEAQ (reference sequence). V trimming: 5 bases; J trimming: 4 bases; junction bases outside the gene matches: 10. This CDR3 has 17 residues.

In this sample, this clonotype turned up a few times. J is TRBJ1-2 and V is TRBV29-1; D call uncertain. Germline assignment: CDR1 SQVTM and CDR2 ANQGSEA. CDR3 length equals 12 residues. Trimming removed 2 bases at V and 9 bases at J, with 13 bases between. The CDR3 coding sequence is TGCAGCGTTGAATCTATAGGGCTCCGCTACACCTTC. Encoded protein: CSVESIGLRYTF.